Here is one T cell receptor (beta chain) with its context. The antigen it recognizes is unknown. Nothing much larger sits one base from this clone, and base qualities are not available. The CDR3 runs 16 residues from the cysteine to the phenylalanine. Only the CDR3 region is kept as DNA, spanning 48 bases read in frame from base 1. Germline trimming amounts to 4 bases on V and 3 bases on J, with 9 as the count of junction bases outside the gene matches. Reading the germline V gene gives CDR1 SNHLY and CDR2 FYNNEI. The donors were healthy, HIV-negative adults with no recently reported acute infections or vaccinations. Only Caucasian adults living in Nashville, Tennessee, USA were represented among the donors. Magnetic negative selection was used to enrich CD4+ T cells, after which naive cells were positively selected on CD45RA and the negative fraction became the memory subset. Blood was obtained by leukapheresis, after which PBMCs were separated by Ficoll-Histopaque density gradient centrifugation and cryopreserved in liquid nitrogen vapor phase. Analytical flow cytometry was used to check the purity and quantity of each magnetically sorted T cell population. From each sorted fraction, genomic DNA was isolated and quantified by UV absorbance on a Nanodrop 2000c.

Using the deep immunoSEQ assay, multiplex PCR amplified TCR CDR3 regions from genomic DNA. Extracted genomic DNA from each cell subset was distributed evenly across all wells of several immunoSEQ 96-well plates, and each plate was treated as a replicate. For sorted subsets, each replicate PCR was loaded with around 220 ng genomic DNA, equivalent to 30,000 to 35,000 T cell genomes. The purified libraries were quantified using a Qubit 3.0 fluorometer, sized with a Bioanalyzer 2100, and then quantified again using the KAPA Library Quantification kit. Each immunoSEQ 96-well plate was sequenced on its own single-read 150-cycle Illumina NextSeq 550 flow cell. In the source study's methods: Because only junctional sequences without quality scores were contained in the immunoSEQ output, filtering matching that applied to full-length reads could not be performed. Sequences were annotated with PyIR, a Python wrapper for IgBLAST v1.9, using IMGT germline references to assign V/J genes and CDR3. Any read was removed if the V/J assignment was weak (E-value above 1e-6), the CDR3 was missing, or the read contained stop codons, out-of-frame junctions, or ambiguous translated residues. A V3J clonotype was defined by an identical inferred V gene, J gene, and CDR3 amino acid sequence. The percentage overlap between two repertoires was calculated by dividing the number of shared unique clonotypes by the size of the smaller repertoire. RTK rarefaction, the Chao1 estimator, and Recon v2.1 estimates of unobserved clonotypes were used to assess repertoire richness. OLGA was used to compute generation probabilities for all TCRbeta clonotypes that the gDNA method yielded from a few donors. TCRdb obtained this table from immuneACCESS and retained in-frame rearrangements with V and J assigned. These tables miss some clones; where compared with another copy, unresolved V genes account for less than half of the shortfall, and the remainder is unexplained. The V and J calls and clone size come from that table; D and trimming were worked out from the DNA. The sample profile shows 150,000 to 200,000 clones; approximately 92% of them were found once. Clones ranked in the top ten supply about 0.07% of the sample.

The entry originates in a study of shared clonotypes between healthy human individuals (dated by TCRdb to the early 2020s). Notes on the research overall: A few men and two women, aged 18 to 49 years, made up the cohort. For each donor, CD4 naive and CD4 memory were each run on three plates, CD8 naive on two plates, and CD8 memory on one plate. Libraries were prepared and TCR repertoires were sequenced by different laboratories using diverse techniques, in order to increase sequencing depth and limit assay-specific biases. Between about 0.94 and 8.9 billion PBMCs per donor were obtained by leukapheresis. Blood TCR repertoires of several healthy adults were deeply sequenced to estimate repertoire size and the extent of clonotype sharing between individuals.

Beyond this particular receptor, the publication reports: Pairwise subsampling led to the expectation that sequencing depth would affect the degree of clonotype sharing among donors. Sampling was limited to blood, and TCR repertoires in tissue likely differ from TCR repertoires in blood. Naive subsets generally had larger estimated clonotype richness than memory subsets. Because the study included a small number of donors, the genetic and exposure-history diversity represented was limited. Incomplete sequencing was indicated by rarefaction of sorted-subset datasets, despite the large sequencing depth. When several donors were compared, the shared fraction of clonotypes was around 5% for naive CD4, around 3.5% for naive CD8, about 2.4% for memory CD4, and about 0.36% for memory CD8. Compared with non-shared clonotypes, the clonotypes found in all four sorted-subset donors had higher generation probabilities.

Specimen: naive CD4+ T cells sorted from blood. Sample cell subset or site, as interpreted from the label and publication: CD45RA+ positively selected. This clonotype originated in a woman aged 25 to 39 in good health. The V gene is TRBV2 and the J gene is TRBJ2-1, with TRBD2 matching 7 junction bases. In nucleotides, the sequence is TGTGCCAGCAGTGGAAATGAGCGGGATGACTACAATGAGCAGTTCTTC. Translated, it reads CASSGNERDDYNEQFF.